This section outlines one TCR beta chain sequence together with its context. Its antigen remains unidentified. Random hexamers primed reverse transcription of about 0.45 to 1 ug RNA. With immunoSEQ multiplex PCR, TCR beta CDR3 was amplified across 54 Vbeta and 13 Jbeta. TCRdb passed the immunoSEQ multiplex PCR reads through MiXCR, listing each CDR3 protein once. The sample holds around 170,000 distinct CDR3 sequences, about 95% seen once. This specimen comes from a study of CD8 T cells in Susac syndrome. The study's findings and limits: Acknowledgment was made by the study that its TCR sequencing and HLA analysis involved a relatively small number of individuals. Maximal CD8+ clonal expansion in Susac was observed within TEMRA cells and among active patients.

Blood CD8+ and CD4+ T cells underwent high-throughput TCR beta sequencing. This CDR3 is 18 amino acids long. Germline V gives CDR1 LGHDT, CDR2 YNNKEL (reference sequence). J was trimmed by 3 bases and V by 2 bases; bases with no gene match: 13. The TCR sequence derives from a human donor with Susac syndrome. This chain uses TRBV3-1 with TRBJ1-1; 9 bases map to TRBD1. Sample: CD8+ T cells from PBMCs. The CDR3 sequence is CASSQNLRTGDSDTEAFF. For the CDR3, the DNA is TGTGCCAGCAGCCAAAACCTAAGGACAGGGGATTCGGACACTGAAGCTTTCTTT.